This T cell receptor beta chain appears in the sequencing data of a study of somatic mutations in cytotoxic T cells in rheumatoid arthritis. Overall study: Selected populations of V beta antibody-stained T cells underwent flow sorting at nearly 100% purity; these encompassed V beta1+ cells subjected to TCRB sequencing. Study-wide points: Exceedance of 20% of CD8+ cells by the largest CD8+ clone occurred in about an eighth of the roughly 60 patients.

Flow cytometry served to check the purity of CD4+ and CD8+ cells, which were isolated by positive magnetic bead selection. With regard to this clone: No antigen is known for it.

Germline V gene sequence: CDR1 MNHNS, CDR2 SASEGT. V gave up 1 base and J gave up 3 bases; unmatched junction bases: 2. The CDR3 is 15 amino acids. Assay used: immunoSEQ multiplex PCR; TCRdb lists only in-frame clones, some missing. The table has about 3,900 clones, approximately 94% seen once; the top ten hold 7.5% to 9.5%. The V and J genes are TRBV6-1 and TRBJ1-5; TRBD1 agrees at 8 bases. This sequence was found in a woman aged 55 to 70 with rheumatoid arthritis. Sequencing used CD8+ T cells sorted from blood. CDR3: CASSEGTGINQPQHF. The CDR3 nucleotides are TGTGCCAGCAGTGAAGGGACAGGGATCAATCAGCCCCAGCATTTT.